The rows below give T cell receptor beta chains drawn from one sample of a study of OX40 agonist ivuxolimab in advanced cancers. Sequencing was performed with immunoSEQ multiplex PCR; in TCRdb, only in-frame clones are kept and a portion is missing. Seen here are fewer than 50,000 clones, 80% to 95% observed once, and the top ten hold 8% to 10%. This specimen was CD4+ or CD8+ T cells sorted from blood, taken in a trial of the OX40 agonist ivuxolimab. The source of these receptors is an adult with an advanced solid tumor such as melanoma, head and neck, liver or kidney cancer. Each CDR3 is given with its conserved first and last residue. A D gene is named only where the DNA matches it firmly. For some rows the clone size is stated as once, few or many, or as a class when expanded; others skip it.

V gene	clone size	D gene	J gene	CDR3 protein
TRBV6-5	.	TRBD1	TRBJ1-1	CASSYSRQGPEAFF
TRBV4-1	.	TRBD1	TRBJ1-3	CASSPWDDRVKPSSGNTIYF
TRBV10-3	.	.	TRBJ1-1	CAISESASTGNTEAFF
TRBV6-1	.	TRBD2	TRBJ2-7	CASSEASKRGEQYF
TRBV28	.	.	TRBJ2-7	CASSLSRAAREQYF
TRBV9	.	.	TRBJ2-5	CASSVSGKETQYF
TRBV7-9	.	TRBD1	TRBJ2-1	CASSLGGQGKNGEQFF
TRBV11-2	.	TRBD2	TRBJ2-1	CASSLSGRAGIEQFF
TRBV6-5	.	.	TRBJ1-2	CASSEWEGSHGYTF
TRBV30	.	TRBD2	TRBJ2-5	CAWSSGRGLETQYF
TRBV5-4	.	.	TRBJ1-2	CASSLLAGNYGYTF
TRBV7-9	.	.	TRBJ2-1	CASSAGLYNEQFF
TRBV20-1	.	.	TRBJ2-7	CSGNQNYEQYF
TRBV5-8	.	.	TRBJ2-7	CASSSRQVWGLADF
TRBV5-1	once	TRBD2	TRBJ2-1	CASSVVGSGRGEQFF
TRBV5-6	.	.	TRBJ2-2	CASSLGGGRAGELFF
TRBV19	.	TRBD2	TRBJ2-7	CASSTPTSGVYEQYF
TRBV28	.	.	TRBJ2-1	CASSLLAEQFF
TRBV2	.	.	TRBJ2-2	CASSERGLLNTGELFF
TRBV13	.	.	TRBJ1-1	CASSPWGVSTEAFF
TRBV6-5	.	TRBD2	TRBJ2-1	CASSYSVAGDEQFF
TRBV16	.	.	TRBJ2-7	CASSSTPYEQYF
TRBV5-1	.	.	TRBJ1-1	CASSSLGVNTEAFF
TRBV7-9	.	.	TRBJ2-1	CASSPPNEQFF
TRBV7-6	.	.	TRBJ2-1	CASSLSTAGNEQFF
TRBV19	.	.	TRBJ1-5	CASSYQEREAPQHF
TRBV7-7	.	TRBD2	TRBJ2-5	CASSPGLAGAYQETQYF
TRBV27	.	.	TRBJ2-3	CASSSGYGWTDTQYF
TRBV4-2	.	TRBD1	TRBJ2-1	CASSQDSGTGGNEQFF
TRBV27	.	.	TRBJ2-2	CASSLLGGPGELFF
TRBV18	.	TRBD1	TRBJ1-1	CASSPLSGGDLSMNTEAFF
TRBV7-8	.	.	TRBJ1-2	CASSLQGSGAYGYTF
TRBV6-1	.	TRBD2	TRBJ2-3	CASSELAGGPDTQYF
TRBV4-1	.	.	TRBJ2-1	CASSLGDHEQFF
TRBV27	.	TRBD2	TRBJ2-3	CASSDSGRATDTQYF
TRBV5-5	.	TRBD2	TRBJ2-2	CASSPRLAGYTGELFF
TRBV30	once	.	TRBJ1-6	CAWLQGFNSPLHF
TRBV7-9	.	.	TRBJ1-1	CASSADTNTEAFF
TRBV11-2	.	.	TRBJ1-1	CASSFSRDSSNLEAFF
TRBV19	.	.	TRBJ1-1	CASRNTEAFF
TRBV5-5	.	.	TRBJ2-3	CASRVLRDTDTQYF
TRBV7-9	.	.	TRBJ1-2	CASSLGGNYGYTF
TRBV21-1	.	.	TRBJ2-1	CASSKETSGYNEQFF
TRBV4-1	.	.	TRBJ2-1	CASSHIAEVYNEQFF
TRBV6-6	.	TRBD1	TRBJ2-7	CASRKWDRGPESEYF
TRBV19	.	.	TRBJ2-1	CASSIWALASYNEQFF
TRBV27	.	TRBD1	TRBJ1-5	CASSLDRGTNQPQHF
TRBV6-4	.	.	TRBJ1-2	CASRSRLDDNYGYTF
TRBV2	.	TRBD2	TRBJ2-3	CASSGLAGMVYSTDTQYF
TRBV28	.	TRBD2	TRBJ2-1	CASNPAGDRSYNEQFF
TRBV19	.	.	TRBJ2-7	CATSVGLRSDEQYF
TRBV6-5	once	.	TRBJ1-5	CASSTGSGQPQHF
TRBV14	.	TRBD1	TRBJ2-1	CASSQDLIGQGNNEQFF